The 27 T cell receptor beta chains in this list originate from one sample, sequenced in a study of blood T cell repertoires in COVID-19. The protocol was immunoSEQ multiplex PCR, while the TCRdb copy is restricted to in-frame clones and leaves out a portion. The sample records about 60,000 clones, around 84% being singletons. Sequenced sample: peripheral blood. These TCRs come from a human donor in a cohort sampled during active COVID-19.

The rearrangement uses TRBV7-9 and TRBJ1-1, with 10 bases that match TRBD1. The CDR3 has 15 residues. The V segment lost 4 bases and the J segment 4 bases; nucleotides outside the gene matches: 6. Germline CDR1 SEHNR, CDR2 FQNEAQ (reference sequence). The CDR3 nucleotides are TGTGCCAGCAGCTCAGCCAGGACAGGGGGCACTGAAGCTTTCTTT. Residues: CASSSARTGGTEAFF.

This rearrangement joins TRBV30 to TRBJ1-5; D is possibly TRBD1 (6 bases). Trimming removed 5 bases from V and 4 bases from J, with 12 bases in between. The CDR3 covers 13 residues. Germline loops: CDR1 GTSNPN, CDR2 SVGIG (reference sequence). CDR3 nucleotides: TGTGCCTGGGAGCAGGGGTCAAATCAGCCCCAGCATTTT. This gives the protein CAWEQGSNQPQHF.

V usage is TRBV5-5 and J usage is TRBJ2-7; TRBD1 matches at 7 bases. Germline V lookup: CDR1 SGHKS, CDR2 YYEKEE (reference sequence). CDR3 length: 14 amino acids. The V and J ends lost 2 bases and 1 base, in that order; junction bases with no gene match: 3. The CDR3 loop is CASSFRDRSYEQYF. CDR3 coding DNA: TGTGCCAGCAGCTTCAGGGACAGATCCTACGAGCAGTACTTC.

In this sample, this clone turned up once. The chain uses TRBV18 and TRBJ2-1, with 11 bases identical to TRBD2. In germline, CDR1 is KGHSH, CDR2 LQKENI. V shed 3 bases and J 0 bases; nucleotides not matched to a gene: 4. This CDR3 is built from 17 residues. CDR3 sequence reads: CASSPPGLADSYNEQFF. DNA for the CDR3: TGTGCCAGCTCACCCCCGGGACTAGCGGACTCCTACAATGAGCAGTTCTTC.

This clone came up a few times. This chain joins TRBV19 and TRBJ2-1, with D possibly being TRBD2 (6 bases). From germline, CDR1 is LNHDA and CDR2 SQIVND (reference sequence). The CDR3 loop spans 14 amino acids. Trimming removed 3 bases at V and 4 bases at J, with 10 bases between. The CDR3 region is CASSIGREYNEQFF. CDR3 bases: TGTGCCAGTAGTATCGGTCGGGAGTACAATGAGCAGTTCTTC.

This rearrangement joins TRBV10-3 to TRBJ1-5; TRBD1 matches 9 bases. Per the germline V gene, CDR1 is ENHRY and CDR2 is SYGVKD. V trimming: 7 bases; J trimming: 6 bases; junction bases outside the gene matches: 10. The CDR3 consists of 15 residues. CDR3 sequence: CAITWGQGLAQPQHF. For the CDR3, the DNA is TGTGCCATCACTTGGGGACAGGGTCTAGCTCAGCCCCAGCATTTT.

This sequence joins TRBV9 and TRBJ2-1; 10 bases are a match to TRBD1. V was pared by 3 bases and J by 4 bases, with 4 bases of the junction left unmatched. The CDR3 extends over 15 amino acids. CDR1 and CDR2 (germline): SGDLS, YYNGEE. DNA for the CDR3: TGTGCCAGCAGCGGGACAGGGGGTATTTACAATGAGCAGTTCTTC. Its protein product is CASSGTGGIYNEQFF. Drawing the rest from reference TRBV9 and TRBJ2-1, the complete variable domain is DSGVTQTPKHLITATGQRVTLRCSPRSGDLSVYWYQQSLDQGLQFLIQYYNGEERAKGNILERFSAQQFPDLHSELNLSSLELGDSALYFCASSGTGGIYNEQFFGPGTRLTVL.

The chain employs TRBV4-2 and TRBJ1-1; 9 bases are shared with TRBD1. The CDR3 runs to 15 residues. Germline CDR1 and CDR2: LGHNA and YNFKEQ. With 4 bases clipped from V and 5 bases from J, the junction kept 8 bases outside the gene matches. Here the CDR3 reads CASSPSQGAETEAFF. Here the CDR3 DNA reads TGTGCCAGCAGCCCCTCACAGGGGGCCGAAACTGAAGCTTTCTTT.

The V call is TRBV9, the J call TRBJ2-3; the match to TRBD2 covers 7 bases. The J segment lost 0 bases and the V segment lost 1 base, leaving 5 bases of the junction unmatched. This CDR3 has 16 amino acids. Germline V CDR1 and CDR2: SGDLS, YYNGEE. CDR3 DNA: TGTGCCAGCAGCGTAAGCGGGACCTCTAGCACAGATACGCAGTATTTT. Its protein is CASSVSGTSSTDTQYF.

This chain links TRBV9 with TRBJ1-3, with D unresolved. The CDR3 runs to 16 residues. Germline CDR1 and CDR2: SGDLS and YYNGEE. V was shortened by 0 bases and J by 0 bases, with 10 bases between the two germline ends. CDR3: CASSVDDTSSGNTIYF. The CDR3 nucleotides are TGTGCCAGCAGCGTAGACGACACCAGCTCTGGAAACACCATATATTTT.

This clone was observed a handful of times. J is TRBJ2-1 and V is TRBV6-5; the match to TRBD1 covers 9 bases. This CDR3 is built from 14 residues. Unmatched junction bases numbered 6, after V lost 6 bases and J lost 6 bases. Per the germline V gene, CDR1 is MNHEY and CDR2 is SVGAGI. CDR3 sequence (DNA): TGTGCCAGCAGGACAGGGGGATCACTCAATGAGCAGTTCTTC. Translated: CASRTGGSLNEQFF.

The chain uses TRBV19 and TRBJ2-3; TRBD2 agrees at 11 bases. V was pared by 3 bases and J by 0 bases, with 8 bases of the junction left unmatched. Germline V gene lookup returns CDR1 LNHDA and CDR2 SQIVND (reference sequence). CDR3 size: 18 residues. CDR3 coding DNA: TGTGCCAGTAGTATGATGGGGACTAGCGGAGGGAGCACAGATACGCAGTATTTT. Its protein is CASSMMGTSGGSTDTQYF.

The genes are TRBV9 and TRBJ2-3; a possible D gene is TRBD2 (6 bases). Per germline, CDR1 SGDLS and CDR2 YYNGEE. The CDR3 contains 13 residues. V was pared by 0 bases and J by 4 bases, with 6 bases between. CDR3 sequence reads: CASSVASADTQYF. For the CDR3, the DNA is TGTGCCAGCAGCGTAGCTAGCGCAGATACGCAGTATTTT. The whole variable domain, filled in from reference TRBV9 and TRBJ2-3, reads DSGVTQTPKHLITATGQRVTLRCSPRSGDLSVYWYQQSLDQGLQFLIQYYNGEERAKGNILERFSAQQFPDLHSELNLSSLELGDSALYFCASSVASADTQYFGPGTRLTVL.

This chain uses TRBV9 with TRBJ1-6; tentative D call: TRBD1 (6 bases). The CDR3 spans 14 residues. The germline CDR1 and CDR2 sequences are SGDLS and YYNGEE. Trimming removed 5 bases at V and 6 bases at J, with 12 bases between. In DNA form, the CDR3 reads TGTGCCAGCAGGGCAGGGGCCGTTAATTCACCCCTCCACTTT. As protein: CASRAGAVNSPLHF. The full variable domain, in which reference TRBV9 and TRBJ1-6 provide the parts outside the CDR3, is DSGVTQTPKHLITATGQRVTLRCSPRSGDLSVYWYQQSLDQGLQFLIQYYNGEERAKGNILERFSAQQFPDLHSELNLSSLELGDSALYFCASRAGAVNSPLHFGNGTRLTVT.

This rearrangement joins TRBV4-2 to TRBJ1-4, with a possible D match to TRBD1 (5 bases). Per the germline V gene, CDR1 is LGHNA and CDR2 is YNFKEQ. V was clipped by 3 bases and J by 1 base, with 9 bases between them. The CDR3 length is 15 residues. CDR3: CASSQQGGTNEKLFF. The CDR3 DNA reads TGTGCCAGCAGCCAGCAGGGTGGAACTAATGAAAAACTGTTTTTT.

This chain uses TRBV30 with TRBJ1-6; D is unclear. Trimming stripped 5 bases from V and 0 bases from J, with 8 bases between. CDR1 is GTSNPN and CDR2 is SVGIG in the germline V gene (reference sequence). The CDR3 covers 14 residues. CDR3 in DNA: TGTGCCTGGCAGCGGAGCTCCTATAATTCACCCCTCCACTTT. It yields the protein CAWQRSSYNSPLHF. Together with reference TRBV30 and TRBJ1-6, the CDR3 gives the full variable domain: SQTIHQWPATLVQPVGSPLSLECTVEGTSNPNLYWYRQAAGRGLQLLFYSVGIGQISSEVPQNLSASRPQDRQFILSSKKLLLSDSGFYLCAWQRSSYNSPLHFGNGTRLTVT.

This clone was recorded once. This CDR3 is CASSLKASGGAPSYEQYF. In DNA form, the CDR3 reads TGTGCCAGCAGTTTAAAGGCTAGCGGGGGGGCTCCCTCCTACGAGCAGTACTTC. The V and J genes are TRBV27 and TRBJ2-7; 12 bases are shared with TRBD2. The V and J ends lost 2 bases and 0 bases, in that order; junction bases with no gene match: 8. CDR3 length: 18 amino acids. CDR1 is MNHEY and CDR2 is SMNVEV in the germline V gene (reference sequence).

The rearrangement uses TRBV13 and TRBJ2-1; 7 nucleotides agree with TRBD2. The J segment lost 7 bases and the V segment lost 0 bases, leaving 9 bases of the junction unmatched. In germline, CDR1 is PRHDT, CDR2 FYEKMQ (reference sequence). This CDR3 has 16 amino acids. CDR3 region: CASSLGRRETWNEQFF. CDR3 in DNA: TGTGCCAGCAGCTTAGGGCGGCGGGAGACTTGGAATGAGCAGTTCTTC.

The chain links TRBV4-3 to TRBJ2-7; 13 bases are shared with TRBD2. This CDR3 is 15 amino acids long. Germline V gives CDR1 LGHNA, CDR2 YSLEER. V dropped 4 bases and J dropped 4; count of bases not matched to a gene: 4. CDR3 sequence reads: CASSPGTSGTYEQYF. The CDR3 bases are TGCGCCAGCAGCCCAGGGACTAGCGGGACGTACGAGCAGTACTTC.

The chain links TRBV28 to TRBJ1-1, with D possibly TRBD1 on 5 matching bases. V lost 5 bases to trimming and J lost 3 bases, with 16 bases between them. Germline loops: CDR1 MDHEN, CDR2 SYDVKM. The CDR3 length is 15 residues. The CDR3: CASSRLVGGDTEAFF. CDR3 bases: TGTGCCAGCAGTCGTCTCGTCGGGGGAGACACTGAAGCTTTCTTT.

The chain has TRBV5-1 and TRBJ2-7; 7 positions agree with TRBD1. There are 13 residues in the CDR3. Germline V gene lookup returns CDR1 SGHRS and CDR2 YFSETQ. V shed 4 bases, J shed 5 bases, and the junction held 6 bases outside the gene matches. The chain's CDR3 is CASSRGHQDEQYF. In nucleotides, the CDR3 is TGCGCCAGCAGCAGGGGGCATCAGGACGAGCAGTACTTC.

This clone was detected a few times. The J gene is TRBJ2-7, the V gene TRBV5-6; TRBD2 agrees at 8 bases. The CDR3 has 14 amino acids. Germline CDR1 reads SGHDT; CDR2 reads YYEEEE. V gave up 6 bases and J gave up 2 bases; unmatched junction bases: 7. CDR3 region: CASTSGGKAYEQYF. CDR3 coding DNA: TGTGCCAGCACCTCGGGAGGGAAAGCCTACGAGCAGTACTTC.

The rearrangement joins TRBV27 to TRBJ2-1; no reliable D call. The CDR3 runs to 16 residues. CDR1 and CDR2 (germline): MNHEY, SMNVEV (reference sequence). Trimming left V 2 bases short and J 0 bases short, with 11 bases between. The CDR3 reads CASSLLLPSSYNEQFF. The CDR3 bases are TGTGCCAGCAGTTTACTTCTTCCGAGCTCCTACAATGAGCAGTTCTTC.

The chain carries TRBV18 and TRBJ2-2; the D gene is possibly TRBD1 (6 bases). Trimming cost V 3 bases and J 4 bases, with 18 bases left between them. The CDR3 is 17 amino acids. From germline, CDR1 is KGHSH and CDR2 LQKENI. CDR3 nucleotide sequence: TGTGCCAGCTCACCCTTCGGACAGCAGATAGCCACCGGGGAGCTGTTTTTT. Its translation is CASSPFGQQIATGELFF.

The rearrangement uses TRBV30 and TRBJ1-2; tentatively, D is TRBD1 (5 bases). Trimming cost V 2 bases and J 1 base, with 14 bases left between them. CDR3 size: 15 residues. In germline, CDR1 is GTSNPN, CDR2 SVGIG (reference sequence). CDR3 sequence: CAWSPPGGYNYGYTF. The DNA of the CDR3 is TGTGCCTGGAGTCCCCCGGGGGGATATAACTATGGCTACACCTTC. The full variable domain, in which reference TRBV30 and TRBJ1-2 provide the parts outside the CDR3, is SQTIHQWPATLVQPVGSPLSLECTVEGTSNPNLYWYRQAAGRGLQLLFYSVGIGQISSEVPQNLSASRPQDRQFILSSKKLLLSDSGFYLCAWSPPGGYNYGYTFGSGTRLTVV.

This rearrangement joins TRBV19 to TRBJ1-1, with a tentative D call TRBD1 (5 bases). Germline lookup yields CDR1 LNHDA and CDR2 SQIVND (reference sequence). This CDR3 has 14 amino acids. V lost 3 bases and J lost 0, with 8 bases in between. DNA for the CDR3: TGTGCCAGTAGTATGGACAACATGAACACTGAAGCTTTCTTT. It is translated as CASSMDNMNTEAFF.

This clone was seen only once. The gene calls are TRBV29-1 and TRBJ1-1, with 8 positions matching TRBD1. V lost 7 bases, J lost 5 bases, and 6 bases stayed unmatched. This CDR3 contains 12 residues. The germline CDR1 and CDR2 sequences are SQVTM and ANQGSEA. The CDR3 nucleotides are TGCAGCGGAACAGGGGGGGTTACTGAAGCTTTCTTT. This encodes CSGTGGVTEAFF. Looking up the rest from reference TRBV29-1 and TRBJ1-1 gives the full variable domain: SAVISQKPSRDICQRGTSLTIQCQVDSQVTMMFWYRQQPGQSLTLIATANQGSEATYESGFVIDKFPISRPNLTFSTLTVSNMSPEDSSIYLCSGTGGVTEAFFGQGTRLTVV.